Below, one TCR beta chain is given with its context. Its target is not known. Germline V gene data show CDR1 as GTSNPN and CDR2 as SVGIG (reference sequence). V was trimmed by 5 bases and J by 10 bases, leaving 12 bases between them. The length of the CDR3 is 11 residues. Here immunoSEQ multiplex PCR was the method, and the copy in TCRdb shows in-frame clones only, minus some. The sample includes around 33,000 clones, around 85% of them seen just once. The sample originates from a study of STAT5B mutations in CD4+ large granular lymphocyte leukemia. Findings and limits, study-wide: 8/27 top patient clones versus 2/35 control clones were TRBV06-family.

This sequence joins TRBV30 and TRBJ2-1; D might be TRBD1 (6 bases). The clonotype comes from a human donor in good health. Material: CD4+ T cells from blood buffy coats. The CDR3 protein is CAWRQVGEQFF. CDR3 sequence (DNA): TGTGCCTGGCGACAGGTTGGGGAGCAGTTCTTC.